Listed below are T cell receptor beta chains from one sample, sequenced in a study of blood T cell repertoires in COVID-19. This table comes from immunoSEQ multiplex PCR, and its TCRdb copy is limited to in-frame clones, with some not included. The table has fewer than 250,000 clones, approximately 91% seen once. Sequenced: peripheral blood. Receptor source: a man aged 30 to 39 with COVID-19, enrolled during active disease. Each CDR3 is given with its conserved first and last residue. The order of the fields is clone size, J gene, V gene, D gene, CDR3 protein. The D gene is left open where the match is weak. Some rows have no size entry. The others give once, few or many, or a class for an expanded clone.

.,TRBJ1-6,TRBV13,.,CASSLLQSHSPLHF
.,TRBJ1-2,TRBV6-1,.,CASSEILYGYTF
once,TRBJ2-1,TRBV24-1,TRBD2,CATSDPSGGAYNEQFF
.,TRBJ1-5,TRBV4-1,.,CASSPVPSAVAPYSNQPQHF
.,TRBJ1-5,TRBV7-9,TRBD1,CASSPSGGLQPQHF
.,TRBJ2-1,TRBV7-5,.,CVRSLRYRDSYNEQFF
.,TRBJ1-6,TRBV2,TRBD1,CASRHGTGPNDSPLHF
once,TRBJ2-1,TRBV2,TRBD2,CASQPSGLAINEQFF
.,TRBJ2-2,TRBV5-4,TRBD2,CASSLGRGADTGELFF
.,TRBJ1-5,TRBV9,.,CASSVAGDSNQPQHF
.,TRBJ1-5,TRBV4-1,.,CASSQDAVNQPQHF
.,TRBJ1-1,TRBV6-5,.,CASGTGRSEAFF
.,TRBJ1-2,TRBV6-5,TRBD1,CASRGTGGIGGYTF
.,TRBJ1-5,TRBV27,.,CASSPTPGGGNQPQHF
few,TRBJ1-1,TRBV6-4,.,CASRESGNTEAFF
.,TRBJ2-1,TRBV19,TRBD2,CASSIGTSYNEQFF
.,TRBJ2-7,TRBV10-1,.,CASSETGLDEQYF
.,TRBJ1-4,TRBV10-2,.,CASRGGSSTNEKLFF
.,TRBJ1-5,TRBV6-5,.,CASSQGIDQPQHF
.,TRBJ2-2,TRBV9,TRBD2,CASSDGTSGGITGELFF
.,TRBJ1-4,TRBV9,.,CASSVAADEKLFF
.,TRBJ2-5,TRBV7-2,TRBD2,CASSLAVSGGETQYF
.,TRBJ1-4,TRBV19,.,CASSAGGRINEKLFF
.,TRBJ2-3,TRBV5-4,TRBD1,CASRGGQGIHTDTQYF
.,TRBJ1-2,TRBV4-1,TRBD1,CASSQPTGVRDGYTF
.,TRBJ2-7,TRBV13,TRBD1,CASSSRGQDITYEQYF
.,TRBJ1-1,TRBV7-2,TRBD1,CASSSRTGANTEAFF
.,TRBJ1-1,TRBV12-3/TRBV12-4,.,CASSPRRIAEAFF
.,TRBJ1-1,TRBV10-2,.,CASTLQGTHTEAFF
.,TRBJ1-3,TRBV28,.,CASSLTTSGNTIYF
.,TRBJ2-1,TRBV7-9,TRBD1,CASSLGTGPYNEQFF
.,TRBJ1-1,TRBV7-6,TRBD1,CASSLDRDRGQEGAFF
.,TRBJ2-5,TRBV6-5,TRBD2,CASRRTSGGEETQYF
once,TRBJ1-2,TRBV19,TRBD1,CASSLDRDGGYTF
.,TRBJ1-1,TRBV3-1/TRBV3-2,.,CASSQDAGKRNTEAFF
.,TRBJ2-2,TRBV11-2,TRBD2,CASSPSGGAKAGELFF
.,TRBJ1-1,TRBV10-2,TRBD1,CASSFHRTGFNTEAFF
.,TRBJ2-7,TRBV6-5,TRBD1,CASRRAGDRGEQYF
.,TRBJ1-1,TRBV6-5,TRBD1,CASSYRDRGTEAFF
.,TRBJ1-1,TRBV5-6,TRBD1,CASSSGTAEYTEAFF
once,TRBJ2-3,TRBV27,TRBD1,CASSRALQGAKDTQYF
.,TRBJ2-7,TRBV11-2,TRBD1,CASSLDRRTSYEQYF
.,TRBJ2-1,TRBV11-2,TRBD2,CASSLGGRGARRDEQFF
once,TRBJ1-5,TRBV3-1/TRBV3-2,TRBD1,CASSQEGTGLQPQHF
.,TRBJ2-3,TRBV5-1,.,CASNIQGTDTQYF
.,TRBJ1-2,TRBV6-2/TRBV6-3,.,CASSQSSRGGYTF
.,TRBJ1-2,TRBV5-1,TRBD1,CASSFMTGSSYGYTF
once,TRBJ1-1,TRBV7-9,.,CASSNTVNTEAFF
few,TRBJ2-7,TRBV6-6,.,CASNRVKDYEQYF
.,TRBJ1-1,TRBV7-9,.,CASTISVGAVGAEAFF
.,TRBJ2-3,TRBV3-1/TRBV3-2,.,CASSQDAVSDTQYF
.,TRBJ1-5,TRBV7-9,.,CASSSSQGLGNQPQHF
once,TRBJ1-5,TRBV10-3,TRBD1,CAISESPLQGASNQPQHF
.,TRBJ2-1,TRBV7-9,TRBD1,CASSLVTGGYNEQFF